A single sample gave rise to the 7 T cell receptor beta chains below, sequenced in a study of monozygotic twins with inflammatory bowel disease. TCRdb reworked the 5' RACE reads into one entry per CDR3 protein, no DNA. The sample totals approximately 330,000 distinct CDR3 sequences. Sequencing used blood. The receptors were gathered from a human donor with ulcerative colitis or Crohn's disease, or a healthy co-twin of an affected twin (not recorded which).

The genes are TRBV28 and TRBJ2-3. Germline CDR1 is MDHEN and CDR2 is SYDVKM. The CDR3 has 13 residues. CDR3 sequence: CASRATSTDTQYF.

J is TRBJ2-5 and V is TRBV7-9; TCRdb outputs TRBD2, but without DNA this stays unchecked. The CDR3 runs to 14 residues. CDR1 is SEHNR, CDR2 FQNEAQ, per germline (reference sequence). This CDR3 reads CASSPSLGHETQYF.

The CDR3 sequence is CASSLLRLYNEQFF. The V call is TRBV27, the J call TRBJ2-1. The length of the CDR3 is 14 residues. The germline V gene encodes CDR1 MNHEY and CDR2 SMNVEV (reference sequence).

The chain combines TRBV7-8 with TRBJ1-1. Germline V gene data show CDR1 as SGHVS and CDR2 as FQNEAQ. This CDR3 comprises 16 residues. The CDR3 is CASSQKAQGMRTEAFF. The variable domain in full, completed from reference TRBV7-8 and TRBJ1-1, reads GAGVSQSPRYKVAKRGQDVALRCDPISGHVSLFWYQQALGQGPEFLTYFQNEAQLDKSGLPSDRFFAERPEGSVSTLKIQRTQQEDSAVYLCASSQKAQGMRTEAFFGQGTRLTVV.

The chain joins TRBV30 to TRBJ1-4. Germline values: CDR1 GTSNPN, CDR2 SVGIG (reference sequence). This CDR3 spans 15 amino acids. CDR3 sequence: CAWSAGTSTNEKLFF.

CDR3 in amino acids: CASSLGTGDIQYF. The chain joins TRBV7-9 to TRBJ2-4; TCRdb's assignment of TRBD1 cannot be checked, as there is no DNA. The CDR3 covers 13 residues. CDR1 and CDR2 (germline): SEHNR, FQNEAQ (reference sequence).

The chain joins TRBV19 to TRBJ1-6; the TCRdb D gene call, TRBD1, has no DNA to confirm it. This CDR3 has 13 residues. CDR1 and CDR2 from the germline V gene are LNHDA and SQIVND (reference sequence). The CDR3 here is CASRLRGDSPLHF.